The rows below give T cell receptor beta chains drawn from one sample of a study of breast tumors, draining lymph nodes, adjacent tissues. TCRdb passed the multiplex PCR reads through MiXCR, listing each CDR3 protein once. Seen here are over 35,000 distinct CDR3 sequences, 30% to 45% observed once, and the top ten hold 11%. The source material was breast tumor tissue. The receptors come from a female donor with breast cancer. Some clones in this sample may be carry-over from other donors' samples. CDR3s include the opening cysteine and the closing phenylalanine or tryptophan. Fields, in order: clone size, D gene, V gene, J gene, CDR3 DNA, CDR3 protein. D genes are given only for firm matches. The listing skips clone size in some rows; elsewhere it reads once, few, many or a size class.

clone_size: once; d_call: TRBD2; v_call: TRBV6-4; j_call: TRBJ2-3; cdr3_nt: TGTGCCAGCAGTGACTCGCCTAGCGGGACAGATACGCAGTATTTT; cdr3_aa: CASSDSPSGTDTQYF
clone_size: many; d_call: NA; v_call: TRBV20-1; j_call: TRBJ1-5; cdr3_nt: TGCAGTGCTAGTCAAGGGGTCCGCAATCAGCCCCAGCATTTT; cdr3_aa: CSASQGVRNQPQHF
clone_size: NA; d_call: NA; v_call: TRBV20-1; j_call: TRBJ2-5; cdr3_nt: TGCAGTGCTAGCGCGACCCAAGAGACCCAGTACTTC; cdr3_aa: CSASATQETQYF
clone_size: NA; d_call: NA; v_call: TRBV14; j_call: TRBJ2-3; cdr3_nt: TGTGCCAGCAGCCAAGCCCCAAGCAAAGATACGCAGTATTTT; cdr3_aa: CASSQAPSKDTQYF
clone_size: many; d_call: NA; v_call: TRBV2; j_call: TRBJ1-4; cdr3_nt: TGTGCCAGCAGTGTCCGGCAGACTAATGAAAAACTGTTTTTT; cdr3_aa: CASSVRQTNEKLFF
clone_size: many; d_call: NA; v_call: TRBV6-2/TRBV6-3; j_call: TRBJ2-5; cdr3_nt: TGTGCCAGCAGGACCGCCAGGGGAGGAGAGACCCAGTACTTC; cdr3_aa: CASRTARGGETQYF
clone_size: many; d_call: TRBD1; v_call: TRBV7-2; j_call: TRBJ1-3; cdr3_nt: TGTGCCAGCAGTCTAGGGACAGTGGGAAACACCATATATTTT; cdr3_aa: CASSLGTVGNTIYF
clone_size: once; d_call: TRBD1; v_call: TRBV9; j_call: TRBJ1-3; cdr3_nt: TGTGCCAGCAGCTCAGGACAGGGTTTTGCAAACACCATATATTTT; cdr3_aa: CASSSGQGFANTIYF
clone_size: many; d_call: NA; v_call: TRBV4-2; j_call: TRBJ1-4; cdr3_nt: TGTGCCAGCAGCCAAGTCCAAGCAGCGAAAAATGAAAAACTGTTTTTT; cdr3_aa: CASSQVQAAKNEKLFF
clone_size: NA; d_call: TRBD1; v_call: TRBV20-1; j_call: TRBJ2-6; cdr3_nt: TGCAGTGCGAGCGGGACAGGGGGCGCCGGGGCCAACGTCCTGACTTTC; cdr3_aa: CSASGTGGAGANVLTF
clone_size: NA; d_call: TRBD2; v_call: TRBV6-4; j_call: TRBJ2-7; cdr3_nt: TGTGCCAGCAGTGACCCCCAGCGGGAGGGACACGAGCAGTACTTC; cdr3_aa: CASSDPQREGHEQYF
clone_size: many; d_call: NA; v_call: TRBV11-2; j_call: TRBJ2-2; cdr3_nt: TGTGCCAGCAGCCTAGGATATCGGGGGGCGAGTTGGAAGAACACCGGGGAGCTGTTTTTT; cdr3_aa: CASSLGYRGASWKNTGELFF
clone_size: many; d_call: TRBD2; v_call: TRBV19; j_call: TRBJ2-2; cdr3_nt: TGTGCCAGTAGTATTCAGACTAGCGGGAACACCGGGGAGCTGTTTTTT; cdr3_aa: CASSIQTSGNTGELFF
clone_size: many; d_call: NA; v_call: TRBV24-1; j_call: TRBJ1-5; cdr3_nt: TGTGCCACCAGTGATCTACCCCCGGACAGCAGGAGACTTTGTGGCAATCAGCCCCAGCATTTT; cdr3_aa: CATSDLPPDSRRLCGNQPQHF